The 32 T cell receptor beta chains below were found in one sample sequenced in a study of molecular identifiers for immune sequencing clone quantification. TCRdb redid the calling of the PCR reads with MiXCR, one entry per CDR3 protein. The sample shows some 320,000 distinct CDR3 sequences, 20% to 25% of them seen only once. Sequenced material: naive CD8+ T cells from blood, with Jurkat cell RNA spiked in. Subset noted: FACS-sorted CD8+CD4-CCR7+CD45RA+ naive T cells. The receptor set was obtained from a human donor in good health. Some libraries in this study had Jurkat cell RNA spiked in.

The sample holds many counts of this clonotype. The chain carries TRBV12-3 or TRBV12-4 and TRBJ1-3; 7 nucleotides agree with TRBD1. V gave up 5 bases and J gave up 1 base; unmatched junction bases: 8. This CDR3 region has 16 residues. The CDR3 DNA reads TGTGCCAGCAGTCCGGGGACAGTTACTTCTGGAAACACCATATATTTT. It is translated as CASSPGTVTSGNTIYF.

This clonotype was observed at least ten times. The rearrangement links TRBV4-3 to TRBJ2-7, with D possibly being TRBD1 (6 bases). The length of the CDR3 is 15 residues. V was trimmed by 0 bases and J by 2 bases, leaving 11 bases between them. CDR1 and CDR2 (germline): LGHNA, YSLEER. CDR3: CASSQDRTATYEQYF. The CDR3, as DNA: TGCGCCAGCAGCCAAGATCGGACAGCAACCTACGAGCAGTACTTC.

This clonotype was seen a handful of times. The conserved final phenylalanine or tryptophan is absent from the CDR3, which likely points to a read error. The chain joins TRBV12-5 to TRBJ1-6; TRBD1 is a possible D gene (5 bases). Trimming pared 1 base from V and 8 bases from J, leaving 9 bases between. CDR3 length equals 14 residues. The germline gives CDR1 LGHNT, CDR2 FRNRAP. The CDR3: CASGLGDGHSPLHL. The CDR3 DNA reads TGTGCTAGTGGTTTGGGGGACGGTCATTCACCCCTCCACCTT.

In its sample, this clonotype was seen once. A clone one base away is much larger, so this may be a read error. The chain uses TRBV7-9 and TRBJ2-5; 8 bases line up with TRBD1. The V gene end was trimmed by 8 bases and the J gene end by 4 bases; junction bases not matched to a gene: 9. CDR3 length: 14 amino acids. CDR1 SEHNR and CDR2 FQNEAQ come from the germline V gene (reference sequence). The CDR3 DNA follows: TGTGCCAGCGGAGGGACAGGCAATGCAGAGACCCAGTACTTC. It translates to CASGGTGNAETQYF.

This clonotype was recorded at least ten times. The chain uses TRBV12-5 and TRBJ2-7; TRBD2 is a possible D gene (5 bases). This CDR3 is 14 amino acids long. V was trimmed by 6 bases and J by 0 bases, leaving 12 bases between them. CDR1 LGHNT and CDR2 FRNRAP come from the germline V gene. The CDR3 loop reads CASGAGVNSYEQYF. CDR3 nucleotide sequence: TGTGCTAGTGGGGCGGGTGTTAACTCCTACGAGCAGTACTTC.

This clonotype showed up many times. The rearrangement joins TRBV30 to TRBJ1-5, with D possibly TRBD1 on 6 matching bases. Trimming took off 0 bases at V and 8 bases at J, with 11 bases between the two ends. CDR3 length: 13 amino acids. From germline, CDR1 is GTSNPN and CDR2 SVGIG (reference sequence). CDR3 sequence reads: CAWSVGGSKPQHF. CDR3 nucleotides: TGTGCCTGGAGTGTAGGGGGTTCCAAGCCCCAGCATTTT.

Many counts were recorded for this clonotype. CDR3 nucleotide sequence: TGCGCCAGCAGCCAAGACGGGGGCCGCACTGGCTACACCTTC. It codes for CASSQDGGRTGYTF. The genes are TRBV4-1 and TRBJ1-2; a possible D gene is TRBD1 (6 bases). The CDR3 runs to 14 residues. The germline V gene has CDR1 MGHRA and CDR2 YSYEKL. V lost 0 bases, J lost 7 bases, and 12 bases lay in between.

Comment on this clonotype: This may be a read error, as it is one base from a much larger clone. V usage is TRBV6-6 and J usage is TRBJ1-4, with a weak D call TRBD1 (6 bases). V was trimmed by 8 bases and J by 8 bases, leaving 15 bases between them. Germline assignment: CDR1 MNHNY and CDR2 SVGAGI (reference sequence). The CDR3 spans 13 residues. CDR3 bases: TGTGCCAGCGGTGGGACACTTGAGGAAAAACTGTTTTTT. This codes for CASGGTLEEKLFF.

About this clonotype: Given a much more abundant clone one base away, this may be a read error. The chain combines TRBV7-2 with TRBJ2-1, with 7 bases identical to TRBD2. The trim removed 7 bases at V and 7 bases at J, leaving 13 bases unmatched. Per the germline V gene, CDR1 is SGHTA and CDR2 is FQGNSA. The CDR3 has 15 residues. CDR3 residues: CASTQRDGGFNEQFF. The CDR3 region has the DNA TGTGCCAGCACCCAACGGGACGGGGGGTTTAATGAGCAGTTCTTC.

With respect to this clonotype: Since no conserved phenylalanine or tryptophan closes the CDR3, a read error is the likely cause. The gene calls are TRBV28 and TRBJ2-7; D is unresolved. V was trimmed by 3 bases and J by 5 bases, leaving 2 bases between them. The germline CDR1 and CDR2 sequences are MDHEN and SYDVKM. CDR3 length equals 10 residues. The CDR3 spells CASSFHEQYY. CDR3 coding DNA: TGTGCCAGCAGTTTTCACGAGCAGTACTAC.

This clonotype was seen at least ten times. The chain combines TRBV9 with TRBJ2-2, with 12 nucleotides matching TRBD2. V lost 1 base and J lost 5; bases outside the gene matches: 6. This CDR3 spans 17 amino acids. The germline CDR1 and CDR2 sequences are SGDLS and YYNGEE. CDR3 sequence reads: CASSVILAGGVTGELFF. The DNA for the CDR3 is TGTGCCAGCAGCGTAATCCTAGCGGGAGGGGTGACCGGGGAGCTGTTTTTT.

This clonotype was picked up a small number of times. V usage is TRBV4-3 and J usage is TRBJ2-7, with TRBD2 matching over 7 bases. Per the germline V gene, CDR1 is LGHNA and CDR2 is YSLEER. The CDR3 length is 18 residues. Unmatched junction bases numbered 17, after V lost 0 bases and J lost 6 bases. CDR3 coding DNA: TGCGCCAGCAGCCAAGATGGGGCGACTAGCAACCTTAGGAGCGAGCAGTACTTC. The encoded protein is CASSQDGATSNLRSEQYF.

This clonotype was picked up many times. V gene TRBV28 combines with J gene TRBJ1-5; D possibly corresponds to TRBD1 (6 bases). Trimming shortened V by 8 bases and J by 1 base, and 12 bases separated the two germline ends. CDR3 length: 14 residues. Germline loops: CDR1 MDHEN, CDR2 SYDVKM. The CDR3 DNA is TGTGCCAGCGGCTACAGGGAAAGCAATCAGCCCCAGCATTTT. Its translation is CASGYRESNQPQHF.

This clonotype has just a few counts. The V gene is TRBV30, the J gene TRBJ1-1; unclear D gene. V gave up 8 bases and J gave up 5 bases, with 15 bases separating them. There are 12 residues in the CDR3. CDR1 and CDR2 (germline): GTSNPN, SVGIG (reference sequence). The CDR3 protein is CAGSLTRTEAFF. The CDR3 nucleotides are TGTGCCGGGTCCCTTACCAGGACTGAAGCTTTCTTT.

This clonotype occurred many times. This chain joins TRBV2 and TRBJ2-2, with 8 bases matching TRBD2. The CDR3 sequence is 16 residues long. The trim removed 10 bases at V and 3 bases at J, leaving 13 bases unmatched. CDR1 SNHLY and CDR2 FYNNEI come from the germline V gene. CDR3 loop: CATNSLSGGDTGELFF. In DNA, the CDR3 is TGTGCCACCAATTCTTTAAGCGGGGGAGACACCGGGGAGCTGTTTTTT.

This clonotype appeared many times. This rearrangement joins TRBV27 to TRBJ2-7; the match to TRBD2 covers 8 bases. Germline V lookup: CDR1 MNHEY, CDR2 SMNVEV (reference sequence). Losses at the gene ends were 4 bases for V and 2 bases for J; bases not matched to a gene: 4. The CDR3 runs 14 residues. CDR3 sequence reads: CASSYSGSAYEQYF. As DNA, the CDR3 is TGTGCCAGCAGTTACAGCGGGAGTGCCTACGAGCAGTACTTC.

This clonotype was picked up many times. The CDR3 sequence: CSVEPGLNRAGPYEQYF. The CDR3 DNA reads TGCAGCGTTGAACCGGGTTTGAACAGGGCCGGACCCTACGAGCAGTACTTC. The chain employs TRBV29-1 and TRBJ2-7; tentatively, D is TRBD1 (6 bases). In germline, CDR1 is SQVTM, CDR2 ANQGSEA. This CDR3 spans 17 amino acids. V was cut by 2 bases and J by 2 bases, with 22 bases left in between.

Concerning this clonotype itself: The CDR3 carries no conserved terminal phenylalanine or tryptophan, so it likely arises from a read error. J is TRBJ2-3 and V is TRBV6-5; 8 nucleotides line up with TRBD1. Looked up from germline, CDR1 is MNHEY and CDR2 is SVGAGI. V gave up 6 bases and J gave up 3 bases; unmatched junction bases: 8. The CDR3 covers 15 residues. The CDR3 bases are TGTGCCAGCAGCCCCGACAGGGGTAGGACAGATACGCAGTATCTT. Translation gives CASSPDRGRTDTQYL.

The chain carries TRBV12-3 or TRBV12-4 and TRBJ2-5, with D unclear. The V and J ends lost 3 bases and 1 base respectively, with 9 bases between them. The CDR3 consists of 14 residues. CDR3 DNA: TGTGCCAGCAGTTTTCGGCAGTTCCAAGAGACCCAGTACTTC. This encodes CASSFRQFQETQYF.

The sample holds many counts of this clonotype. The chain links TRBV7-8 to TRBJ2-7; D possibly uses TRBD1 or TRBD2 (5 bases each). Germline V CDR1 and CDR2: SGHVS, FQNEAQ. The V gene lost 4 bases and the J gene lost 0 bases, with 16 bases spanning the gap. This CDR3 has 16 residues. The CDR3 is CASSWPAGTPSYEQYF. The CDR3 DNA reads TGTGCCAGCAGCTGGCCCGCCGGGACGCCCTCCTACGAGCAGTACTTC.

This clonotype was recorded at least ten times. This chain links TRBV4-3 with TRBJ1-1; possible D gene TRBD1, 5 bases. V lost 2 bases to trimming and J lost 4 bases, with 14 bases between them. The CDR3 loop spans 15 amino acids. The germline V gene encodes CDR1 LGHNA and CDR2 YSLEER. CDR3 in amino acids: CASSQSAGRATEAFF. The DNA of the CDR3 is TGCGCCAGCAGCCAAAGCGCGGGGCGGGCCACTGAAGCTTTCTTT.

This clonotype was recorded at least ten times. DNA for the CDR3: TGTGCCTGGCAGAGGACAGGGGGCACTGAAGCTTTCTTT. It codes for CAWQRTGGTEAFF. The V call is TRBV30, the J call TRBJ1-1, with 10 positions matching TRBD1. Germline V gives CDR1 GTSNPN, CDR2 SVGIG (reference sequence). The length of the CDR3 is 13 residues. After removal of 5 bases from V and 4 bases from J, the junction contained 4 bases not matched to a gene.

This clonotype was seen ten or more times. V usage is TRBV20-1 and J usage is TRBJ2-7; 12 bases line up with TRBD2. V shed 5 bases, J shed 7 bases, and the junction held 18 bases outside the gene matches. CDR3 length equals 17 residues. The germline V gene encodes CDR1 DFQATT and CDR2 SNEGSKA (reference sequence). For the CDR3, the DNA is TGCAGTGCTCCCAATAAAGCGAAGACTAGCGGGAGTTATGAGCAGTACTTC. Translation: CSAPNKAKTSGSYEQYF.

This clonotype was found many times. The chain recombines TRBV5-6 with TRBJ1-5; 7 nucleotides line up with TRBD1. The CDR3 extends over 17 amino acids. CDR1 and CDR2 (germline): SGHDT, YYEEEE. After removal of 3 bases from V and 0 bases from J, the junction contained 9 bases not matched to a gene. The CDR3 region has the DNA TGTGCCAGCAGCTCCCGGGACAGACCGTATAGCAATCAGCCCCAGCATTTT. It specifies CASSSRDRPYSNQPQHF.

In this sample, this clonotype turned up many times. The V gene is TRBV9, the J gene TRBJ1-4, with D possibly being TRBD1 (6 bases). Germline-derived CDR1 and CDR2 are SGDLS and YYNGEE. This CDR3 is built from 13 residues. The germline V and J ends were trimmed by 3 bases and 8 bases, with 11 bases remaining between them. DNA of the CDR3: TGTGCCAGCAGCGGGGACAACCAGGAAAAACTGTTTTTT. Translated: CASSGDNQEKLFF.

This clonotype came up many times. This rearrangement joins TRBV12-3 or TRBV12-4 to TRBJ2-2; D perhaps matches TRBD1 (5 bases). This CDR3 spans 14 amino acids. The V gene lost 10 bases and the J gene lost 4 bases, with 16 bases spanning the gap. The CDR3 region is CATSRGAGTGELFF. The CDR3 DNA is TGTGCCACCTCAAGGGGCGCAGGCACCGGGGAGCTGTTTTTT.

V and J are TRBV10-3 and TRBJ1-5, with D possibly being TRBD1 (5 bases). CDR1 is ENHRY and CDR2 is SYGVKD in the germline V gene. This CDR3 spans 14 amino acids. Trimming removed 3 bases from V and 4 bases from J, with 10 bases in between. The CDR3, as DNA: TGTGCCATCAGTGATGGGACGGCTAATCAGCCCCAGCATTTT. It specifies CAISDGTANQPQHF.

The chain links TRBV20-1 to TRBJ2-3; D may be TRBD1 (5 bases). The ends were cut back, 1 base at V and 3 bases at J, with 14 bases in the middle. This CDR3 is 15 amino acids long. Per germline, CDR1 DFQATT and CDR2 SNEGSKA (reference sequence). In nucleotides, the CDR3 is TGCAGTGCTAGAGCTCCCAGGGTTTGGACAGATACGCAGTATTTT. Translation gives CSARAPRVWTDTQYF.

This clonotype was seen many times. This sequence joins TRBV7-2 and TRBJ2-7, with a possible D match to TRBD2 (7 bases). Per germline, CDR1 SGHTA and CDR2 FQGNSA. There are 15 residues in the CDR3. Trimming removed 1 base at V and 0 bases at J, with 10 bases between. The CDR3 DNA is TGTGCCAGCAGCTTAGGTGCGGGGGCCTCCTACGAGCAGTACTTC. Its translation: CASSLGAGASYEQYF. The full variable domain, with the rest looked up from reference TRBV7-2 and TRBJ2-7, is GAGVSQSPSNKVTEKGKDVELRCDPISGHTALYWYRQSLGQGLEFLIYFQGNSAPDKSGLPSDRFSAERTGGSVSTLTIQRTQQEDSAVYLCASSLGAGASYEQYFGPGTRLTVT.

About this clonotype itself: One base away lies a much larger clone, so this may be a sequencing read error. This chain connects TRBV7-9 to TRBJ2-7; 7 nucleotides align to TRBD1. CDR3 length: 12 amino acids. Per the germline V gene, CDR1 is SEHNR and CDR2 is FQNEAQ (reference sequence). V was pared by 4 bases and J by 11 bases, with 8 bases of the junction left unmatched. The CDR3 DNA is TGTGCCAGCAGCTCCAGGACAGGAGGAGAGTACTTC. It specifies CASSSRTGGEYF.

As regards this clonotype: This may arise from a read error, as a much more abundant clone is one base away. The CDR3 here is CASNHHETQYF. CDR3 coding DNA: TGTGCCAGCAACCACCATGAGACCCAGTACTTC. This chain joins TRBV2 and TRBJ2-5; D gene uncertain. The CDR3 covers 11 residues. Germline V gene lookup returns CDR1 SNHLY and CDR2 FYNNEI. Variable domain in full (rest from reference TRBV2 and TRBJ2-5): EPEVTQTPSHQVTQMGQEVILRCVPISNHLYFYWYRQILGQKVEFLVSFYNNEISEKSEIFDDQFSVERPDGSNFTLKIRSTKLEDSAMYFCASNHHETQYFGPGTRLLVL.

Many counts were recorded for this clonotype. This sequence joins TRBV7-2 and TRBJ2-7; tentatively, D is TRBD1 (6 bases). The CDR3 is 14 residues long. V was pared by 3 bases and J by 4 bases, with 13 bases between. CDR1 SGHTA and CDR2 FQGNSA come from the germline V gene. CDR3 region: CASSFYREEYEQYF. Written as DNA, the CDR3 is TGTGCCAGCAGCTTCTACAGGGAAGAGTACGAGCAGTACTTC.